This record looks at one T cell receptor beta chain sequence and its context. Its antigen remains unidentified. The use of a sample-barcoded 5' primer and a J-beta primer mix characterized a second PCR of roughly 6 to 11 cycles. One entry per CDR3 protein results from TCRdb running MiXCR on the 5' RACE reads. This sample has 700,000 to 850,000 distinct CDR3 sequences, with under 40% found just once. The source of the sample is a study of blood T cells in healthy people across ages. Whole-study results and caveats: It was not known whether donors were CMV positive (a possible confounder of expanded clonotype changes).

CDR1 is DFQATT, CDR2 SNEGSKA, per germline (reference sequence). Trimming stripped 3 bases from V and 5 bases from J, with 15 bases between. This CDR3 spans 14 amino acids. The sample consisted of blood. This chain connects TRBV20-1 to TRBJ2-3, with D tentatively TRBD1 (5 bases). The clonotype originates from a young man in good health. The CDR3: CSARALTDIDTQYF. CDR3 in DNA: TGCAGTGCTAGGGCTTTGACAGACATAGATACGCAGTATTTT.